This is a list of T cell receptor beta chains from one sample in a study of T cells in Graves' hyperthyroidism and ophthalmopathy. TCRdb reprocessed the multiplex PCR reads via MiXCR and lists one record per CDR3 protein. Seen here are under 400,000 distinct CDR3 sequences, over 15% observed once, and the top ten hold 33%. The sample comprised blood. The receptors here all came from a man aged 25-40 years with Graves' hyperthyroidism. The CDR3 runs from the conserved cysteine through the conserved F or W. Each record gives: J gene, V gene, clone size, CDR3 length, D gene, CDR3 DNA, CDR3 protein. A D gene is named only where the DNA matches it firmly. A row's size may be missing; if present it is once, few, many or a size class.

TRBJ1-1	TRBV11-3	NA	15	NA	TGTGCCAGCAGCTTAGTCCGGGGCCTGAACACTGAAGCTTTCTTT	CASSLVRGLNTEAFF
TRBJ2-3	TRBV28	many	15	NA	TGTGCCAGCAGTACAGGGCCCCCTCCTTCAGATACGCAGTATTTT	CASSTGPPPSDTQYF
TRBJ1-5	TRBV7-2	many	13	NA	TGTGCCAGCAGCCGTTACAGGGATGAGCCCCAGCATTTT	CASSRYRDEPQHF
TRBJ2-7	TRBV2	many	14	TRBD2	TGTGCCAGCAGTGGAATAGCGGGGGGATACGAGCAGTACTTC	CASSGIAGGYEQYF
TRBJ2-7	TRBV10-3	few	11	NA	TGTGCCATTCGGGGGGCCAACGAGCAGTACTTC	CAIRGANEQYF
TRBJ2-7	TRBV25-1	many	15	TRBD1	TGTGCCAGCAGTGCTCCGGGACAGGGTGACTACGAGCAGTACTTC	CASSAPGQGDYEQYF
TRBJ1-6	TRBV6-1	NA	14	NA	TGTGCCAGCAGCCCCGGTGGCAGTAGGTCACCCCTCCACTTT	CASSPGGSRSPLHF
TRBJ2-5	TRBV11-2	many	15	NA	TGTGCCAGCAGCCTCTCTTTTTTAGCCAGAGAGACCCAGTACTTC	CASSLSFLARETQYF
TRBJ2-7	TRBV20-1	many	14	TRBD2	TGCAGTGCTCTCCCCCTAGCGGGGGGCTACGAGCAGTACTTC	CSALPLAGGYEQYF
TRBJ2-7	TRBV13	few	15	NA	TGTGCCAGCAGCCCCCGGTCCAGGGCATCCTACGAGCAGTACTTC	CASSPRSRASYEQYF
TRBJ2-7	TRBV7-9	many	14	NA	TGTGCCAGCAGCTTAGTGCAAAGCTCCTACGAGCAGTACTTC	CASSLVQSSYEQYF
TRBJ2-7	TRBV28	many	14	TRBD1	TGTGCCAGCAGAGACAGGGGGGGTGCCTACGAGCAGTACTTC	CASRDRGGAYEQYF
TRBJ2-7	TRBV5-1	NA	16	NA	TGCGCCAGGGTTCTGAAAGGGGTGTACTACTCCTACGAGCAGTACTTC	CARVLKGVYYSYEQYF
TRBJ2-1	TRBV12-3/TRBV12-4	many	16	TRBD2	TGTGCCAGCAGTTTACAACTAGCGGGAAGAAACAATGAGCAGTTCTTC	CASSLQLAGRNNEQFF
TRBJ2-1	TRBV10-3	few	14	NA	TGTGCCTCCAAGCTTGAGAGCTCCTACAATGAGCAGTTCTTC	CASKLESSYNEQFF
TRBJ2-1	TRBV9	few	14	TRBD2	TGTGCCAGCAGCGTCGCGGGAGTAAGTAATGAGCAGTTCTTC	CASSVAGVSNEQFF
TRBJ2-1	TRBV5-4	many	15	NA	TGTGCCAGCAGCTACTCGTACGGTTCTTACAATGAGCAGTTCTTC	CASSYSYGSYNEQFF
TRBJ1-6	TRBV4-1	few	16	NA	TGCGCCAGCAGCCAAAAGGACAGCTCCTATAATTCACCCCTCCACTTT	CASSQKDSSYNSPLHF
TRBJ1-1	TRBV29-1	NA	12	TRBD1	TGCAGCTCCTACAGGGGGGACACTGAAGCTTTCTTT	CSSYRGDTEAFF
TRBJ1-2	TRBV18	many	11	NA	TGTGCCAGCTCAGAGGAGGGAGGCTACACCTTC	CASSEEGGYTF
TRBJ2-1	TRBV7-9	many	15	NA	TGTGCCAGCAGCCCAGTAAACCCCACAGGGAATGAGCAGTTCTTC	CASSPVNPTGNEQFF
TRBJ1-1	TRBV20-1	many	11	NA	TGCAGCCCCAGGGCGGGGACTGAAGCTTTCTTT	CSPRAGTEAFF
TRBJ1-3	TRBV6-5	few	15	NA	TGTGCCAGCAGTTACCAGGGGACGGTTGAAAACACCATATATTTT	CASSYQGTVENTIYF
TRBJ2-1	TRBV24-1	NA	15	NA	TGTGCCACCAGTGATTTGCTTGACAACTACAATGAGCAGTTCTTC	CATSDLLDNYNEQFF
TRBJ2-1	TRBV30	few	15	TRBD1	TGTGCCTCCCAAAATGGACAGGGGCCCTACAATGAGCAGTTCTTC	CASQNGQGPYNEQFF
TRBJ1-5	TRBV30	many	15	TRBD1	TGTGCCTGGACCCCCGGGACAGGGGCCAATCAGCCCCAGCATTTT	CAWTPGTGANQPQHF
TRBJ2-7	TRBV7-2	many	14	NA	TGTGCCAGCGTCGGGACTCCCGGGACCTACGAGCAGTACTTC	CASVGTPGTYEQYF
TRBJ2-7	TRBV2	NA	16	NA	TGTGCCAGCAGCGCCCGGGACTCAGCTTCCTCCTACGAGCAGTACTTC	CASSARDSASSYEQYF
TRBJ1-2	TRBV6-2/TRBV6-3	many	17	NA	TGTGCCAGCAGCCAAGAACTACCTCCGCTAGGGGATCATGGCTACACCTTC	CASSQELPPLGDHGYTF
TRBJ1-2	TRBV5-8	many	16	NA	TGTGCCAGCAGCTTGGCCGGAGGGGCGCGCCACTATGGCTACACCTTC	CASSLAGGARHYGYTF
TRBJ2-1	TRBV5-1	NA	15	TRBD2	TGCGCCAGCAGTCGGTCAGCGGGAGGGCGGAATGAGCAGTTCTTC	CASSRSAGGRNEQFF
TRBJ1-5	TRBV7-4	many	14	TRBD1	TGTGCCAGCAGCTATCAGGGGGCGGATCAGCCCCAGCATTTT	CASSYQGADQPQHF
TRBJ2-7	TRBV20-1	many	13	NA	TGCAGTGCTATCTTCTCGGGTGACTACGAGCAGTACTTC	CSAIFSGDYEQYF
TRBJ2-2	TRBV19	NA	12	NA	TGTGCCAGTAGTATGGATCCCGGGGAGCTGTTTTTT	CASSMDPGELFF
TRBJ2-3	TRBV7-2	NA	15	NA	TGTGCCAGCAGCGGAGCAGGGGCCCAGACAGATACGCAGTATTTT	CASSGAGAQTDTQYF
TRBJ2-3	TRBV5-1	few	14	NA	TGCGCCAGCAACCCGTCGACAGACACAGATACGCAGTATTTT	CASNPSTDTDTQYF
TRBJ2-1	TRBV6-2/TRBV6-3	many	17	NA	TGTGCCAGCAGAAGAACAGGGAGGCTAAGCTCCTACAATGAGCAGTTCTTC	CASRRTGRLSSYNEQFF
TRBJ1-1	TRBV18	many	15	NA	TGTGCCAGCTCACCAGGATCGTATCACAACACTGAAGCTTTCTTT	CASSPGSYHNTEAFF
TRBJ2-1	TRBV7-2	many	17	TRBD2	TGTGCCAGCAGCTTACCGGGACTAGCGGGAGGGCGCAATGAGCAGTTCTTC	CASSLPGLAGGRNEQFF
TRBJ1-1	TRBV5-1	NA	13	TRBD1	TGCGCCAGTACCAGGGGGATGAACACTGAAGCTTTCTTT	CASTRGMNTEAFF
TRBJ2-7	TRBV6-6	many	14	NA	TGTGCCAGCAGTTACTCCAGGGGCTCCTACGAGCAGTACTTC	CASSYSRGSYEQYF
TRBJ2-4	TRBV3-1	many	20	TRBD2	TGTGCCAGCAGCCAAGCCTCTGGACTAGCGGGACCCCTGGCCAAAAACATTCAGTACTTC	CASSQASGLAGPLAKNIQYF
TRBJ1-5	TRBV11-2	NA	14	TRBD1	TGCGCCAGCAGCCAAGAAACAGGGGTGCAGCCCCAGCATTTT	CASSQETGVQPQHF
TRBJ1-2	TRBV2	many	12	NA	TGTGCCAGCAGTCCCGGGACATGGGGCTACACCTTC	CASSPGTWGYTF
TRBJ2-3	TRBV3-1	few	13	NA	TGTGCCAGCAGCCAATATTTATCGGATACGCAGTATTTT	CASSQYLSDTQYF
TRBJ2-1	TRBV5-1	NA	12	TRBD2	TGCGCCAGCAGCTTGGAGCGGGGAGAGCAGTTCTTC	CASSLERGEQFF
TRBJ1-4	TRBV27	NA	17	NA	TGTGCCAGCAGTTTAGATGGGGGCACGGCAACTAATGAAAAACTGTTTTTT	CASSLDGGTATNEKLFF
TRBJ1-4	TRBV2	many	17	NA	TGTGCCAGCAGTGAAGGGGCTTGGGGGGCAACTAATGAAAAACTGTTTTTT	CASSEGAWGATNEKLFF
TRBJ1-2	TRBV11-2	many	15	NA	TGTGCCAGCAGCTTAGAACTTGGACTTAACTATGGCTACACCTTC	CASSLELGLNYGYTF
TRBJ2-7	TRBV4-2	many	16	TRBD2	TGTGCCAGCAGCCAAGAGGGGACCGGGACTAGGCTCGAGCAGTACTTC	CASSQEGTGTRLEQYF
TRBJ1-3	TRBV11-3	NA	16	NA	TGTGCCAGCAGCTTGGGGGGGGTCTACTCTGGAAACACCATATATTTT	CASSLGGVYSGNTIYF
TRBJ2-7	TRBV20-1	many	14	TRBD2	TGCAGTGCTAGCGGCGGGAGGTTGGGCTACGAGCAGTACTTC	CSASGGRLGYEQYF
TRBJ2-2	TRBV29-1	NA	13	NA	TGCAGCGTTGAGGAGCCGAACACCGGGGAGCTGTTTTTT	CSVEEPNTGELFF